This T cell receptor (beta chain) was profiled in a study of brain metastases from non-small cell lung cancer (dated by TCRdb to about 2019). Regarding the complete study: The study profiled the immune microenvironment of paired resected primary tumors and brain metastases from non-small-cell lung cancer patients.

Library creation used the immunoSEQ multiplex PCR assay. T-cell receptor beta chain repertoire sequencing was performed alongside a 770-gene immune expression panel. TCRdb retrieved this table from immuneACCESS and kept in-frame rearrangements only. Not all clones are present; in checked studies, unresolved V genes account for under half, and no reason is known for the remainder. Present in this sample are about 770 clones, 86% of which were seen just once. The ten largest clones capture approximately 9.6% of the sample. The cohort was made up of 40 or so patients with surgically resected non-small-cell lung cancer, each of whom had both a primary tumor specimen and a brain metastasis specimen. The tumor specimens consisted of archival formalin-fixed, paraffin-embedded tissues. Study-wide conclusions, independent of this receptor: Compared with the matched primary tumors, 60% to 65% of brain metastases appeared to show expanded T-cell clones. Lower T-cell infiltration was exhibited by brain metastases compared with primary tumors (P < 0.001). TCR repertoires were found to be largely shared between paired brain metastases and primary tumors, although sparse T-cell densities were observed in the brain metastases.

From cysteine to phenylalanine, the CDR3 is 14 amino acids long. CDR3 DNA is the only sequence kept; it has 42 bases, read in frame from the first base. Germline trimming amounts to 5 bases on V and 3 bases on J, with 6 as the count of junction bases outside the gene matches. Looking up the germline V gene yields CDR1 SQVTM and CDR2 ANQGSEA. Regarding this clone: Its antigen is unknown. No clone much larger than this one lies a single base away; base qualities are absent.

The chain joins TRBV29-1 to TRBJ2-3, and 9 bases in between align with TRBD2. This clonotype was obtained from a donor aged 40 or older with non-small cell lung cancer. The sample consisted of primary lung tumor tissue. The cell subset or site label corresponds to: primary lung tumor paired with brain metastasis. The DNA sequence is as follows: TGCAGCGTTCCCTTTGCGGGAGGGACAGATACGCAGTATTTT. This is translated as CSVPFAGGTDTQYF.